Here is one T cell receptor (beta chain) with its context. As yet, its antigen is unknown. The V gene's germline CDR1 is LGHNT and CDR2 FRNRAP. The CDR3 has 17 residues. This sample stems from a study of T cells expressing NK-cell markers. Study background: Eight donors were sequenced, of whom seven were HCMV-seropositive, while the remaining one was HCMV-seronegative.

TCRdb reprocessed the 5' RACE reads and stores each CDR3 protein as one record, lacking DNA. The sample features about 160,000 distinct CDR3 sequences, with about 18% in its top ten. Findings and limits, study-wide: The study found these clonotypes also leading the CD3+CD56-NKG2C+ fraction in a handful of donors. HCMV specificity was not established for the expanded NKG2C+ T cell clones. Dominant NKG2C+ clonotypes were found to form roughly 1.0-7.0% of CD8+ T cells in over 5 donors.

Material: blood T cells: a sorted CD56 or NKG2C T cell subset, CD4+ or CD8+ T cells, or bulk PBMC T cells (not recorded which). The chain combines TRBV12-5 with TRBJ2-1; TCRdb gives TRBD2 as the D gene, but with no DNA this cannot be confirmed. This TCR was sampled from a woman aged 18-70 years in good health. The CDR3 region is CASGPPRLAGPNNEQFF.